The entry below describes one T cell receptor (beta chain). The clone's antigen remains unknown. The record has no base qualities; no much larger clone is one base away. This specimen belongs to a study of PD-L1 blockade in urothelial cancer (dated 2017 in TCRdb). Looking at the study overall: Every patient began therapy in about 2014 and was given atezolizumab 1,200 mg intravenously every 3 weeks. Twenty-five of 29 patients were males with bladder-origin urothelial cancer, and about 60% of the 29 reported a prior smoking history. An ECOG performance status of 0 or 1 was recorded for the patients, and 0 to 3 prior chemotherapy regimens had been received by the patients. Blood samples were analyzed at two time points: 3 weeks after treatment start (second dose) and 6 weeks after treatment start. Blood samples yielded a median of roughly 140,000 T cells and more than 80,000 unique TCRs, with median clonality approximately 0.08. The study, an exploratory multi-omic analysis, examined somatic, immune and clinical correlates of response to PD-L1 blockade with atezolizumab in urothelial cancer. TCR sequencing covered pretreatment tumor samples and matched, serially collected peripheral blood taken before and after atezolizumab treatment. Durable clinical benefit was defined as progression-free survival longer than 6 months, and TCR features were also tested against progression-free and overall survival. In the same patients, whole exome sequencing and RNA sequencing of pretreatment tumors were performed in addition to TCR sequencing. Durable clinical benefit was achieved by nine patients but not by the remaining 20. Some 29 patients had pretreatment blood TCR-seq, about 25 had at least one posttreatment blood collection, and about 25 had tumor TCR-seq.

V is shortened by 3 bases, J by 5 bases, and the region joining them spans 10 bases. The germline V gene encodes CDR1 LNHDA and CDR2 SQIVND (reference sequence). Including the terminal cysteine and phenylalanine, the CDR3 comprises 14 residues. Only the CDR3 DNA stays, 42 bases, in frame from base 1. Synthetic TCR analog templates were spiked into each PCR to estimate absolute template abundance from read counts. TCRbeta CDR3 regions were amplified from genomic DNA with bias-controlled V and J gene primers using the immunoSEQ assay. Rearranged TCRbeta segments were sequenced at approximately 20X coverage. Per the authors' processing: Clustering was used to correct sequencing errors, and CDR3s were annotated against IMGT so that V, D and J genes could be assigned. Only productive TCRbeta rearrangements were used in downstream analyses, excluding out-of-frame or stop-codon sequences. To compute clonality, Shannon entropy was normalized by the log of the number of unique productive sequences and then subtracted from one. Clones differing between time points or between blood and tumor were identified using Fisher's exact test with Benjamini-Hochberg correction, with an adjusted p below 0.01 applied as the threshold. TCRdb retrieved this table from immuneACCESS and kept in-frame rearrangements only. Not all clones are present; in checked studies, unresolved V genes account for under half, and no reason is known for the remainder. V and J calls and clone size are copied from that table; D and trimming were computed from the DNA. A total of tens of thousands of clones appear in this sample, 88% of them only once. The ten most abundant clones make up approximately 11% of the sample.

The time point label of this sample denotes: peripheral blood 6 weeks after treatment start. A total of about 31 patients with locally advanced or metastatic urothelial carcinoma, treated at Memorial Sloan Kettering on a trial protocol, made up the cohort. Peripheral blood mononuclear cells were collected pretreatment and during treatment, with between 1 and 8 total time points per patient. The Qiagen DNeasy Blood extraction kit was used to purify genomic DNA from total PBMCs and from tumor samples. PBMCs were collected pretreatment and during treatment and were isolated and stored as previously described. The full study reports these points: Improved progression-free and overall survival was found to be associated with pretreatment peripheral blood TCR clonality below the median. Among patients with durable benefit, tumor-associated TCR clones showed greater expansion in peripheral blood 3 weeks after treatment started (n of about 20, p = 0.022). Because of the small sample size (n ≈ 27) and the many exploratory analyses performed, the results are intended to be regarded as hypothesis-generating.

This TCR was sampled from a man aged 55-75 years with urothelial cancer. The sample here was PBMCs, taken around atezolizumab (anti-PD-L1) treatment. The sequence links TRBV19 to TRBJ1-4; TRBD1 is possibly the D segment (5 matching bases). This receptor carries the CDR3 CASSMGRGNEKLFF. The nucleotide sequence reads TGTGCCAGTAGTATGGGGAGGGGAAATGAAAAACTGTTTTTT. The full variable domain, completed from the reference TRBV19 and TRBJ1-4 proteins outside the CDR3, reads DGGITQSPKYLFRKEGQNVTLSCEQNLNHDAMYWYRQDPGQGLRLIYYSQIVNDFQKGDIAEGYSVSREKKESFPLTVTSAQKNPTAFYLCASSMGRGNEKLFFGSGTQLSVL.